Here is one TCR beta chain with its context. The target antigen is unknown. The sample carries other DNA sequences with the same CDR3. Germline values: CDR1 KGHSH, CDR2 LQKENI. V was trimmed by 1 base and J by 4 bases, leaving 7 bases between them. The CDR3 runs 13 residues. The immunoSEQ assay was v3.0, run at survey level. Sequencing efforts were directed toward about 35,000-55,000 T-cell genomes per sample. Measured with immunoSEQ multiplex PCR; TCRdb has only the in-frame clones, and not every one. Of approximately 20,000 clones in the sample, approximately 90% were seen once. The data derive from a study of long-term antiretroviral therapy in people with HIV. Study conclusions and caveats: At every time point, clones expanded before ART dominated the repertoire.

The V call is TRBV18, the J call TRBJ1-1; D call uncertain. Here the sequenced sample was unsorted PBMCs, taken 4.2 years after starting antiretroviral therapy. This clonotype was sampled from a man in his forties or fifties with HIV. CDR3 region: CASSPQGGTEAFF. The CDR3 bases are TGTGCCAGCTCACCACAGGGTGGCACTGAAGCTTTCTTT.